The next 32 T cell receptor beta chains were all read from a single sample in a study of Graves' ophthalmopathy and Graves' hyperthyroidism. Using RNA transcripts, the TCR beta CDR3 regions were amplified. HTBI-primed first-round RT-PCR preceded second-round multiplex PCR. Using its own MiXCR run on the multiplex PCR reads, TCRdb lists one record per CDR3 protein. The sample holds about 340,000 distinct CDR3 sequences, about a sixth seen once. The material sequenced was peripheral blood. The source is an adult man with Graves' ophthalmopathy.

This clonotype was counted at least ten times. The chain uses TRBV6-1 and TRBJ1-2; D is unresolved. The CDR3 totals 12 residues. Germline-derived CDR1 and CDR2 are MNHNS and SASEGT. V lost 6 bases to trimming and J lost 6 bases, with 11 bases between them. CDR3 sequence (DNA): TGTGCCAGCAGATTTGGACGGAATGGCTACACCTTC. Protein sequence: CASRFGRNGYTF.

The table lists this clonotype with a few counts. The CDR3 spells CASGDHPRDEQYF. The CDR3 nucleotides are TGTGCCAGCGGGGATCATCCTCGGGACGAGCAGTACTTC. J is TRBJ2-7 and V is TRBV6-1; D gene uncertain. Per the germline V gene, CDR1 is MNHNS and CDR2 is SASEGT. The CDR3 is made up of 13 amino acids. V was clipped by 8 bases and J by 5 bases, with 16 bases between them.

This clonotype was counted ten times or more. V and J are TRBV4-1 and TRBJ2-7; no reliable D call. Trimming left V 1 base short and J 2 bases short, with 12 bases between. Germline CDR1 reads MGHRA; CDR2 reads YSYEKL. There are 15 residues in the CDR3. CDR3: CASSQVESSPYEQYF. The CDR3 nucleotides read TGCGCCAGCAGCCAAGTGGAGTCCTCACCCTACGAGCAGTACTTC.

This clonotype was recorded at least ten times. J is TRBJ2-2 and V is TRBV6-2 or TRBV6-3, with 7 positions matching TRBD1. CDR3 length: 14 residues. With 10 bases clipped from V and 7 bases from J, the junction kept 12 bases outside the gene matches. Germline V gene lookup returns CDR1 MNHEY and CDR2 SVGEGT. The CDR3, as DNA: TGTGCCACCACACAGGGGACCACCCGCGGGGAGCTGTTTTTT. It codes for CATTQGTTRGELFF.

This clonotype has just a few counts. The chain couples TRBV7-8 to TRBJ1-1, with D uncertain. This CDR3 has 14 residues. The germline V gene encodes CDR1 SGHVS and CDR2 FQNEAQ. Trimming took off 4 bases at V and 4 bases at J, with 13 bases between the two ends. CDR3 region: CASSYKTSATEAFF. CDR3 DNA sequence: TGTGCCAGCAGCTATAAGACATCGGCCACTGAAGCTTTCTTT.

This clonotype was counted at least ten times. This chain joins TRBV7-2 and TRBJ2-5, with D uncertain. The CDR3 spans 13 residues. V was cut by 2 bases and J by 5 bases, with 9 bases left in between. Germline CDR1 and CDR2: SGHTA and FQGNSA. In DNA form, the CDR3 reads TGTGCCAGCAGCTTAAGGGCCCAGGAGACCCAGTACTTC. This gives the protein CASSLRAQETQYF.

This clonotype showed up many times. This chain uses TRBV28 with TRBJ1-2; D remains ambiguous. The CDR3 consists of 13 residues. In germline, CDR1 is MDHEN, CDR2 SYDVKM. Trimming pared 3 bases from V and 5 bases from J, leaving 10 bases between. The CDR3 protein is CASSFNRGYGYTF. DNA for the CDR3: TGTGCCAGCAGTTTCAACAGAGGATATGGCTACACCTTC.

This clonotype was observed many times. The chain joins TRBV11-2 to TRBJ2-7, with TRBD1 identical over 9 bases. The J segment lost 4 bases and the V segment lost 5 bases, leaving 15 bases of the junction unmatched. Germline-derived CDR1 and CDR2 are SGHAT and FQNNGV. The CDR3 consists of 17 residues. CDR3 sequence: CASSPRASGQGFYEQYF. CDR3 nucleotides: TGTGCCAGCAGCCCAAGGGCTTCGGGACAGGGTTTTTACGAGCAGTACTTC.

With regard to this clonotype: This may arise from a read error, as a much more abundant clone is one base away. In this CDR3 the conserved last residue, phenylalanine or tryptophan, is missing, so a read error is likely. The V and J genes are TRBV3-1 and TRBJ2-5; 8 nucleotides line up with TRBD2. J gave up 4 bases and V 4 bases, and 11 bases lay outside the gene matches. This CDR3 spans 16 amino acids. Germline V gene data show CDR1 as LGHDT and CDR2 as YNNKEL (reference sequence). CDR3 loop: CASSRGGSGRIETQYS. The CDR3 DNA reads TGTGCCAGCAGCCGCGGTGGAAGCGGGAGAATAGAGACCCAGTACTCC.

This clonotype was seen only a few times. This chain uses TRBV28 with TRBJ1-2; D remains ambiguous. Germline CDR1 and CDR2: MDHEN and SYDVKM. This CDR3 spans 15 amino acids. V lost 8 bases and J 0 bases, leaving 16 bases between the germline ends. The CDR3 region is CASLKFGSTNYGYTF. For the CDR3, the DNA is TGTGCCAGCTTAAAATTTGGCTCCACTAACTATGGCTACACCTTC.

The chain joins TRBV19 to TRBJ2-7, with TRBD2 matching over 8 bases. V trimming: 8 bases; J trimming: 2 bases; junction bases outside the gene matches: 11. The CDR3 sequence is 15 residues long. The V gene's germline CDR1 is LNHDA and CDR2 SQIVND (reference sequence). As DNA, the CDR3 is TGTGCCAGTGGGGGAGGAGCGGGAGATCCCTACGAGCAGTACTTC. Amino acid sequence: CASGGGAGDPYEQYF.

This clonotype has ten or more counts. CDR3 in amino acids: CASSEYGGEYYEQYF. The CDR3, as DNA: TGTGCCAGCAGTGAATACGGGGGAGAGTACTACGAGCAGTACTTC. The chain joins TRBV6-1 to TRBJ2-7, with TRBD2 as a possible D gene (6 bases). The CDR3 length is 15 residues. In germline, CDR1 is MNHNS, CDR2 SASEGT. V was cut by 2 bases and J by 3 bases, with 14 bases left in between.

A few counts support this clonotype. The CDR3 does not end in the conserved phenylalanine or tryptophan, so this is likely a read error. This chain uses TRBV12-3 or TRBV12-4 with TRBJ2-3; D is uncertain. The CDR3 spans 14 residues. Trimming shortened V by 2 bases and J by 8 bases, and 14 bases separated the two germline ends. DNA of the CDR3: TGTGCCAGCAGTTTACCCAATGCGCGAGGTACGCAGTATTCT. Translated, it gives CASSLPNARGTQYS.

This clonotype was seen repeatedly, ten times or more. This chain connects TRBV6-2 or TRBV6-3 to TRBJ2-5, with 9 bases aligning to TRBD2. CDR3 length equals 17 residues. Looked up from germline, CDR1 is MNHEY and CDR2 is SVGEGT. The V segment lost 6 bases and the J segment 4 bases; nucleotides outside the gene matches: 15. CDR3 sequence (DNA): TGTGCCAGCAGCCGCGGAGGTAGCGGGGGCTTTGGAGAGACCCAGTACTTC. Residues: CASSRGGSGGFGETQYF.

This clonotype came up many times. The chain links TRBV12-3 or TRBV12-4 to TRBJ2-2, with D perhaps matching TRBD2 (6 bases). CDR3 size: 16 residues. V was shortened by 3 bases and J by 0 bases, with 11 bases between the two germline ends. The CDR3 DNA reads as TGTGCCAGCAGTTTTCGGGGCGGGGCGAACACCGGGGAGCTGTTTTTT. Amino acid sequence: CASSFRGGANTGELFF.

This clonotype was recorded at least ten times. This chain links TRBV29-1 with TRBJ1-1; 9 bases map to TRBD1. Germline values: CDR1 SQVTM, CDR2 ANQGSEA. Trimming at V came to 3 bases and at J to 5 bases, leaving 4 bases not matched to a gene. The CDR3 is made up of 13 amino acids. The CDR3 is CSVDGTGRTEAFF. CDR3 in DNA: TGCAGCGTTGACGGGACAGGGAGGACTGAAGCTTTCTTT.

In this sample, this clonotype turned up many times. The chain recombines TRBV19 with TRBJ1-5, with a possible D match to TRBD1 (5 bases). The CDR3 length is 16 residues. Germline loops: CDR1 LNHDA, CDR2 SQIVND (reference sequence). V was shortened by 3 bases and J by 5 bases, with 17 bases between the two germline ends. CDR3 DNA sequence: TGTGCCAGTAGTATCTTGGGCAGGGATCCACATCAGCCCCAGCATTTT. Translation gives CASSILGRDPHQPQHF.

This clonotype came up many times. V is TRBV6-1 and J is TRBJ1-2; D is unresolved. Per the germline V gene, CDR1 is MNHNS and CDR2 is SASEGT. CDR3 length: 14 amino acids. The V end lost 1 base, the J end lost 4 bases, and 10 bases lay between the germline ends. CDR3 nucleotide sequence: TGTGCCAGCAGTGAAGAGGGTAGAGGCTATGGCTACACCTTC. This sequence encodes CASSEEGRGYGYTF.

This rearrangement joins TRBV28 to TRBJ2-7; D possibly matches TRBD1 or TRBD2 (6 bases each). CDR1 and CDR2 from the germline V gene are MDHEN and SYDVKM. Trimming cost V 5 bases and J 0 bases, with 17 bases left between them. CDR3 length: 16 amino acids. The CDR3 DNA reads TGTGCCAGCAGTCCTACGGGGGCACCACTCTCCTACGAGCAGTACTTC. This gives the protein CASSPTGAPLSYEQYF.

This clonotype was counted ten times or more. The chain recombines TRBV19 with TRBJ1-1; 8 nucleotides line up with TRBD1. The CDR3 has 15 residues. Germline V gene sequence: CDR1 LNHDA, CDR2 SQIVND (reference sequence). The junction had 6 bases not matched to a gene; V was cut back by 6 bases and J by 0 bases. The CDR3 spells CASRGTGIMNTEAFF. Written as DNA, the CDR3 is TGTGCCAGTAGAGGGACAGGCATTATGAACACTGAAGCTTTCTTT.

This clonotype occurred many times. This chain connects TRBV2 to TRBJ2-5, with D possibly matching TRBD2 (5 bases). CDR1 is SNHLY and CDR2 is FYNNEI in the germline V gene. The CDR3 is 15 amino acids. Trimming took 3 bases from V and 2 from J, leaving 13 bases between them. The CDR3 loop is CASSDTGSGQETQYF. CDR3 in DNA: TGTGCCAGCAGTGATACGGGGTCGGGACAAGAGACCCAGTACTTC.

This clonotype has at least ten counts. The chain uses TRBV6-1 and TRBJ2-2; tentatively, D is TRBD2 (6 bases). Trimming pared 6 bases from V and 4 bases from J, leaving 18 bases between. Germline V gene lookup returns CDR1 MNHNS and CDR2 SASEGT. This CDR3 spans 16 amino acids. The CDR3 sequence is CASSPFGGLTTGELFF. The CDR3 bases are TGTGCCAGCAGCCCCTTTGGGGGGTTGACCACCGGGGAGCTGTTTTTT.

This clonotype was observed many times. A much larger clone differs by one base, so this may be a read error. The chain combines TRBV20-1 with TRBJ2-5, with D possibly called TRBD1 or TRBD2 (5 bases each). The V end was cut by 5 bases, the J end by 2 bases, with 12 bases between. This CDR3 comprises 13 residues. In germline, CDR1 is DFQATT, CDR2 SNEGSKA (reference sequence). The CDR3 spells CSAGDARQETQYF. DNA for the CDR3: TGCAGTGCTGGGGACGCGCGTCAAGAGACCCAGTACTTC.

This clonotype showed up just a few times. V is TRBV5-1 and J is TRBJ1-1; no clear D. V shed 4 bases and J shed 0 bases, with 16 bases lying between them. The CDR3 sequence is 16 residues long. CDR1 is SGHRS and CDR2 is YFSETQ in the germline V gene. The CDR3 loop reads CASSTTLGPLNTEAFF. DNA of the CDR3: TGCGCCAGCAGCACCACCCTTGGGCCTCTGAACACTGAAGCTTTCTTT.

This clonotype was picked up many times. V and J are TRBV29-1 and TRBJ2-2, with D hard to call. Germline CDR1 and CDR2: SQVTM and ANQGSEA. The germline V and J ends were trimmed by 0 bases and 8 bases, with 10 bases remaining between them. This CDR3 region has 13 residues. The CDR3 sequence: CSVEDLGDGELFF. The CDR3 coding sequence is TGCAGCGTTGAAGATCTTGGGGATGGGGAGCTGTTTTTT.

This clonotype was observed many times. The rearrangement uses TRBV20-1 and TRBJ2-7; 12 bases align to TRBD1. V lost 8 bases to trimming and J lost 3 bases; unmatched junction nucleotides: 8. Per the germline V gene, CDR1 is DFQATT and CDR2 is SNEGSKA (reference sequence). The CDR3 spans 14 residues. In DNA form, the CDR3 reads TGCAGTTCCGGGACAGGGGGCGTGGGCTACGAGCAGTACTTC. It yields the protein CSSGTGGVGYEQYF.

At least ten counts were recorded for this clonotype. This chain joins TRBV29-1 and TRBJ2-7; no definite D call. Trimming cost V 4 bases and J 3 bases, with 19 bases left between them. The CDR3 is 15 amino acids. The germline V gene has CDR1 SQVTM and CDR2 ANQGSEA. The DNA for the CDR3 is TGCAGCGTTGGCCGGTTCGGCTTTGTCGACTACGAGCAGTACTTC. Translating gives CSVGRFGFVDYEQYF.

This clonotype appeared many times. The rearrangement links TRBV7-8 to TRBJ1-2, with 7 bases matching TRBD1. This CDR3 has 15 amino acids. Per germline, CDR1 SGHVS and CDR2 FQNEAQ. The ends lost 0 bases at V and 9 bases at J; junction bases unmatched: 10. The CDR3 region has the DNA TGTGCCAGCAGCTTAGCAGGGGCAGGGGGTGATCGCTACACCTTC. Protein sequence: CASSLAGAGGDRYTF.

This clonotype appeared many times. J is TRBJ1-1 and V is TRBV20-1; 8 positions agree with TRBD1. Germline assignment: CDR1 DFQATT and CDR2 SNEGSKA (reference sequence). The CDR3 has 15 residues. The V gene end was trimmed by 6 bases and the J gene end by 1 base; junction bases not matched to a gene: 10. The DNA for the CDR3 is TGCAGTGCAACGACCAGGGGGCTAAGGAACACTGAAGCTTTCTTT. Its translation: CSATTRGLRNTEAFF.

This clonotype came up many times. The V call is TRBV6-2 or TRBV6-3, the J call TRBJ2-2, with 7 bases fitting TRBD1. Germline V lookup: CDR1 MNHEY, CDR2 SVGEGT. J lost 0 bases, V lost 6 bases, and 4 bases had no gene match. This CDR3 spans 15 amino acids. The CDR3 reads CASRKGATNTGELFF. Here the CDR3 DNA reads TGTGCCAGCAGAAAGGGGGCTACGAACACCGGGGAGCTGTTTTTT.

A single count supports this clonotype. The chain carries TRBV20-1 and TRBJ2-5; D ambiguous. Between the trimmed V and J ends, which lost 3 bases and 5 bases, there was a span of 19 bases. CDR1 is DFQATT and CDR2 is SNEGSKA in the germline V gene (reference sequence). The CDR3 contains 15 residues. CDR3 nucleotides: TGCAGTGCTAGCCCCGGACGCTGGAGTGGGGAGACCCAGTACTTC. Translating it yields CSASPGRWSGETQYF.

This clonotype was seen ten or more times. The rearrangement joins TRBV13 to TRBJ2-7; D possibly corresponds to TRBD1 (6 bases). Germline lookup yields CDR1 PRHDT and CDR2 FYEKMQ (reference sequence). The V end was cut by 0 bases, the J end by 4 bases, with 16 bases between. The CDR3 has 16 residues. The CDR3 is CASSLGGRGHFYEQYF. The CDR3 region has the DNA TGTGCCAGCAGCTTAGGGGGACGGGGACACTTTTACGAGCAGTACTTC.